The clone carrying this T cell receptor (beta chain) was seen a handful of times. Its antigen is as yet unknown. At one end, the junction sequence differs from germline, possibly due to a read error. The sample comes from a study of T cells in Graves' hyperthyroidism and ophthalmopathy. Regarding the study as a whole: By a 13 V-J model, ophthalmopathy was set apart from stable hyperthyroidism.

Amplification of TCR beta CDR3 regions used RNA as the template. HTBI primers were used for first-round RT-PCR of the TCR CDR3. TCRdb independently ran MiXCR on the multiplex PCR reads; one entry per CDR3 protein. The table has around 530,000 distinct CDR3 sequences, 15% to 20% seen once. Germline values: CDR1 SNHLY, CDR2 FYNNEI. This CDR3 has 17 amino acids. The sequence was obtained from a woman under 30 with Graves' ophthalmopathy. Sequencing was carried out using blood. V usage is TRBV2 and J usage is TRBJ2-3; D may be TRBD2 (5 bases). The CDR3 spells CASSPDSAGPSTDTRYF. The CDR3 DNA is TGTGCCAGCAGCCCGGACTCGGCTGGTCCTAGCACAGATACGCGGTATTTT.